This T cell receptor (beta chain) was recovered during a study of T-cell memory formation after mild COVID-19 (dated by TCRdb to about 2021). For the wider study: TCR sequence clusters from the two donors were largely donor specific. T-cell clones expanding and contracting after mild COVID-19 in a couple of donors were tracked by longitudinal TCRalpha and TCRbeta repertoire sequencing. The cohort comprised two young, previously healthy adult volunteers, one female and one male. Study-wide conclusions, independent of this receptor: Some responding clones were detected in pre-infection memory, suggesting pre-existing cross-reactive memory T cells joined the SARS-CoV-2 response. Contracting CD4+ clones were located mainly in the CM and EM memory subsets, whereas CD8+ clones were found to be enriched in EMRA. The study covered only a couple of mild cases, and larger cohorts including severe cases with pre-infection samples were considered necessary. Clones contracting from day 15 to 85 had balanced CD4/CD8 phenotypes, while a second wave expanding from day 15 to 37 was biased towards CD4+. SARS-CoV-2 specificity was not confirmed for the second-wave clones peaking on day 37.

Ficoll-Paque density gradient centrifugation was used to isolate PBMCs. TCRdb records Illumina NovaSeq 6000 as the sequencer. TCRalpha and TCRbeta cDNA libraries were constructed by 5'RACE with constant-segment primers, with sample barcodes and unique molecular identifiers being introduced. RNA was extracted from every sample with Trizol reagent. Libraries were amplified in two PCR steps, with a second sample barcode and Illumina TruSeq adapters added in the second step. Sequencing of the libraries was done on an Illumina NovaSeq, producing 2 x 150 bp paired-end reads. The original pipeline was this. The reads were demultiplexed and collapsed into UMI-guided consensus sequences using migec v1.2.7. Using mixcr v2.1.11, the UMI consensuses were aligned to TRA and TRB V and J templates and assembled into clonotypes. Expanded or contracted clonotypes were those called significant by both edgeR and NoisET, with noise models trained on biological replicates. For edgeR calls, a false discovery rate-adjusted p below 0.01 and a log2 fold-change threshold of 1 were applied. As an exploratory analysis of dynamics, PCA with hierarchical clustering was applied to max-normalized trajectories of the 1000 most abundant clonotypes. The CD4 or CD8 phenotype of responding clones was assigned using the separately sequenced CD4+ and CD8+ repertoires. In-frame beta chains were kept once TCRdb had trimmed the public reads at Q25 with fastp and called clones with MiXCR. Rows are unified per CDR3 protein, each entry keeping the most common DNA and genes. The V and J calls and clone size come from TCRdb's table, not from the authors' own analysis. This sample lists around 250,000 distinct CDR3 sequences; over 9% were detected once. The ten biggest clones cover 20% to 25% of the sample.

Counted from cysteine to phenylalanine, this CDR3 has 15 amino acids. Only the CDR3 DNA stays, 45 bases, in frame from base 1. At the junction V is shortened by 1 base and J by 4 bases, with 13 bases in between. CDR1 and CDR2, per the germline V gene, are LGHNA and YSLEER. With respect to this clonotype: Which antigen it targets is not known. Base qualities are not at hand, and no much larger clone is one base apart.

The specimen was PBMCs or a T cell subset sorted from them (not recorded which). The V gene is TRBV4-3 and the J gene is TRBJ1-2; confidence is insufficient to name the D gene. This TCR was recovered from a man between 18 and 35 years old who had mild COVID-19 (a few samples of this study predate the infection). The sample titles of this study are shuffled in the database, so cell type and time point are left out; the donor was told from shared clones. The DNA sequence is as follows: TGCGCCAGCAGCCAAGGGGGAGGTGACCGCTATGGCTACACCTTC. It specifies CASSQGGGDRYGYTF.